Below, 11 T cell receptor beta chains from the same sample are listed, as sequenced in a study of shared clonotypes between healthy human individuals. The table came from immunoSEQ multiplex PCR; TCRdb's copy has only in-frame clones and leaves some out. Of millions of clones listed, more than 80% were seen once; the top ten hold roughly 0.14%. Sequenced input: naive CD4+ T cells sorted from blood. Subset of the sample: CD45RA+ positively selected. These receptors came from a man between 18 and 35 years old in good health.

The V gene is TRBV5-6, the J gene TRBJ2-7; 10 bases line up with TRBD1. Germline CDR1 SGHDT, CDR2 YYEEEE. Germline trimming cut 2 bases from V and 4 bases from J; bases unmatched to any gene: 6. This CDR3 comprises 15 residues. The CDR3 coding sequence is TGTGCCAGCAGCTTCTACGGGACAGGGGCGTACGAGCAGTACTTC. This codes for CASSFYGTGAYEQYF.

This chain connects TRBV11-2 to TRBJ2-3; D gene unclear. V was clipped by 2 bases and J by 5 bases, with 5 bases between them. The germline gives CDR1 SGHAT, CDR2 FQNNGV. This CDR3 contains 12 residues. CDR3 sequence: CASSLFGDTQYF. CDR3 nucleotide sequence: TGTGCCAGCAGCTTATTCGGAGATACGCAGTATTTT.

This sequence joins TRBV11-2 and TRBJ2-5, with TRBD1 identical over 7 bases. The J call could be wrong; TRBJ2-7 is a better fit for the DNA end. This CDR3 is built from 14 residues. Germline V gene lookup returns CDR1 SGHAT and CDR2 FQNNGV. CDR3: CASSLSGTAYEQYF. CDR3 DNA: TGTGCCAGCAGCTTATCCGGGACAGCCTACGAGCAGTACTTC.

Concerning this clone: Different DNA sequences within this sample yield the same CDR3. The V call is TRBV5-4, the J call TRBJ2-7, with D tentatively TRBD1 (5 bases). The germline gives CDR1 SGHNT, CDR2 YYREEE (reference sequence). CDR3 length: 14 residues. Trimming left V 0 bases short and J 2 bases short, with 9 bases between. CDR3 bases: TGTGCCAGCAGCTTGGGTCAGGGCGCCTACGAGCAGTACTTC. Encoded protein: CASSLGQGAYEQYF. Supplemented by reference TRBV5-4 and TRBJ2-7, the full variable domain reads ETGVTQSPTHLIKTRGQQVTLRCSSQSGHNTVSWYQQALGQGPQFIFQYYREEENGRGNFPPRFSGLQFPNYSSELNVNALELDDSALYLCASSLGQGAYEQYFGPGTRLTVT.

The CDR3 region is CASSLGGDQYEQYF. The CDR3 bases are TGTGCCAGCAGCTTGGGCGGGGACCAGTACGAGCAGTACTTC. The V gene is TRBV7-3, the J gene TRBJ2-7; maybe TRBD2 (6 bases). This CDR3 is built from 14 residues. The V gene's germline CDR1 is SGHTA and CDR2 FQGTGA. The V gene lost 3 bases and the J gene lost 4 bases, with 13 bases spanning the gap.

This clone appeared once. V and J are TRBV7-2 and TRBJ2-7; tentatively, D is TRBD2 (5 bases). V lost 6 bases and J lost 0, with 9 bases in between. Germline V gene data show CDR1 as SGHTA and CDR2 as FQGNSA. CDR3 size: 13 residues. The CDR3 region has the DNA TGTGCCAGCAGACTAGGAGCCTCCTACGAGCAGTACTTC. The encoded protein is CASRLGASYEQYF.

The chain joins TRBV30 to TRBJ1-1; 8 positions match TRBD1. The CDR3 totals 15 residues. V was clipped by 2 bases and J by 5 bases; unmatched bases: 10. Germline lookup yields CDR1 GTSNPN and CDR2 SVGIG (reference sequence). The CDR3 is CAWSRATGANTEAFF. Here the CDR3 DNA reads TGTGCCTGGAGTCGCGCGACAGGGGCAAATACTGAAGCTTTCTTT.

The chain carries TRBV5-1 and TRBJ1-1, with D tentatively TRBD1 (6 bases). The CDR3 loop spans 15 amino acids. V shed 2 bases and J shed 3 bases, with 14 bases lying between them. Germline loops: CDR1 SGHRS, CDR2 YFSETQ. CDR3 loop: CASSLMGGADTEAFF. The CDR3 DNA sequence: TGCGCCAGCAGCTTAATGGGGGGCGCGGACACTGAAGCTTTCTTT.

The V gene is TRBV19, the J gene TRBJ1-5; D is unclear. Trimming pared 5 bases from V and 7 bases from J, leaving 12 bases between. The CDR3 runs to 13 residues. CDR1 is LNHDA and CDR2 is SQIVND in the germline V gene (reference sequence). CDR3 sequence: CASSLMSGQPQHF. The CDR3 nucleotides read TGTGCCAGTAGTTTGATGAGCGGGCAGCCCCAGCATTTT. The full variable domain, in which reference TRBV19 and TRBJ1-5 provide the parts outside the CDR3, is DGGITQSPKYLFRKEGQNVTLSCEQNLNHDAMYWYRQDPGQGLRLIYYSQIVNDFQKGDIAEGYSVSREKKESFPLTVTSAQKNPTAFYLCASSLMSGQPQHFGDGTRLSIL.

This clone was observed a single time. This chain uses TRBV11-2 with TRBJ2-4; D gene uncertain. CDR3 length: 15 residues. The germline gives CDR1 SGHAT, CDR2 FQNNGV. Trimming took off 0 bases at V and 3 bases at J, with 9 bases between the two ends. This chain's CDR3 is CASSLEGLGKNIQYF. CDR3 bases: TGTGCCAGCAGCTTAGAAGGGTTAGGCAAAAACATTCAGTACTTC. The whole variable domain, remainder taken from reference TRBV11-2 and TRBJ2-4, is EAGVAQSPRYKIIEKRQSVAFWCNPISGHATLYWYQQILGQGPKLLIQFQNNGVVDDSQLPKDRFSAERLKGVDSTLKIQPAKLEDSAVYLCASSLEGLGKNIQYFGAGTRLSVL.

A word on this clone: The identical CDR3 is also encoded by other nucleotide sequences in the sample. This chain joins TRBV5-1 and TRBJ2-2, with D possibly being TRBD1 (6 bases). This CDR3 contains 14 residues. V was cut by 5 bases and J by 3 bases, with 11 bases left in between. Germline values: CDR1 SGHRS, CDR2 YFSETQ. The CDR3 protein is CASSRDTHTGELFF. The CDR3 region has the DNA TGCGCCAGCAGTAGGGACACGCACACCGGGGAGCTGTTTTTT.